This TCR beta chain is drawn from a study of T cells in tuberculosis (dated by TCRdb to between 2017 and 2018). A note on the overall study: The study combined CD1B tetramers and high-throughput TCR immunosequencing to characterize T cells specific for the mycobacterial lipid antigen glucose monomycolate (GMM). With over nine people per group, a South African clinical cohort compared IGRA-negative adolescents, IGRA-positive adolescents with latent tuberculosis, and adults with active tuberculosis. PBMC from active tuberculosis patients were archived either before standard anti-tuberculosis treatment began or within 7 days of the start of that treatment. Results the study describes overall, beyond this receptor: Clinical samples were selected based on the availability of cryopreserved specimens, with adults included as active tuberculosis cases and adolescents included as controls. With the diverse GMM-specific repertoire as input, a classifier achieved under 90% accuracy (AUROC 0.75 to 0.9), whereas GEM motif frequencies as input gave 55% to 75% accuracy. Smaller mean NN-distances to GMM-specific TCRs were observed in active tuberculosis TCR-alpha repertoires than in IGRA-negative controls, suggesting clonal expansion of GMM-specific TCRs. The smaller NN-distances were partly driven by shorter CDR3-alpha lengths in active tuberculosis patients, and the difference for TCR-beta did not reach statistical significance.

The time point label corresponds to: new active TB diagnosis, blood taken before or within 7 days of starting treatment. The patients with active tuberculosis were newly diagnosed, HIV-seronegative South African adults aged 18 years or older. Confirmation of active tuberculosis came from positive sputum smear microscopy and/or a positive M. tuberculosis culture. Unsorted cryopreserved PBMC were immunosequenced, covering on average around 100,000 T cells per clinical donor. TCR libraries were generated with the immunoSEQ multiplex PCR assay, using TCR-beta and/or TCR-alpha/delta assays for each sample. The amplified TCR libraries were sequenced using the Illumina high-throughput platform. The original pipeline was this. Clustering and dimensionality reduction were performed using pairwise TCRdist distances among GMM-specific receptors from ex vivo sorted or in vitro expanded T cells. Each clinical repertoire was assigned a mean NN-distance score, defined as the average TCRdist to the nearest 10% of tetramer-positive reference sequences. GEM TCR motif frequency was computed as the fraction of unique TCRs matching known GEM sequences by V/J usage and CDR3 length. Active tuberculosis was classified by linear discriminant analysis with leave-one-out cross-validation, implemented in scikit-learn. TCRdb re-hosts the immuneACCESS table, in-frame sequences only. Its copies lack some clones; in the studies checked, an unresolved V gene accounts for under half of them, and the cause for the rest is not known. The DNA gave D and trimming, while V, J and clone size come from that table. Across this sample there are over 30,000 clones, with approximately 93% seen only once. About an eighth of the sample comes from the top ten.

A note on this clone: The antigen it binds to is not known. No per-base quality is available; no much larger clone lies one base away.

CDR1 and CDR2, looked up from the germline V gene, are SGHTA and FQGNSA. V loses 5 bases, J loses 2 bases, and the germline ends lie 12 bases apart. The CDR3 covers 14 residues, taking in both the cysteine and the phenylalanine. The retained sequence is limited to the CDR3, 42 bases, with the frame set at the first base. The rearrangement combines TRBV7-2 with TRBJ1-2; the D gene cannot be named for sure. This specimen was PBMCs, taken at tuberculosis diagnosis. This receptor was obtained from an adult with tuberculosis. The sequenced DNA is TGTGCCAGCAGCCCCCGCCCCGGGAACTATGGCTACACCTTC. Translated, this is CASSPRPGNYGYTF.